A selection of T cell receptor beta chains follows, all from one sample in a study of T-cell reconstitution after alpha-beta-depleted transplantation in children. Each CDR3 protein gets one entry after TCRdb re-called the PCR reads with MiXCR. Of more than 45,000 distinct CDR3 sequences listed, about 47% are singletons. The source was peripheral blood, collected before TCRalphabeta/CD19-depleted stem cell transplant. The receptors originated from a boy younger than two with SCID, due to receive a stem cell transplant. Each CDR3 is given with its conserved first and last residue. A D gene is named only where the DNA matches it firmly. Not all rows give a size; the values are once, few, many and, for expanded clones, a class.

>TRBJ2-1|TRBV7-6|NA|NA
CASSLSLAPYNEQFF
TGTGCCAGCAGCTTATCACTAGCCCCCTACAATGAGCAGTTCTTC
>TRBJ1-4|TRBV27|NA|TRBD1
CASSSQAGGEKLFF
TGTGCCAGCAGTTCTCAGGCAGGGGGGGAAAAACTGTTTTTT
>TRBJ2-3|TRBV7-2|once|NA
CASSFSQASQYF
TGTGCCAGCAGCTTTTCCCAGGCATCGCAGTATTTC
>TRBJ1-3|TRBV11-2|NA|NA
CASSLSNTIYF
TGTGCCAGCAGCTTATCCAACACCATATATTTT
>TRBJ2-7|TRBV20-1|NA|NA
CSAMNTDSYEQYF
TGCAGTGCTATGAACACAGACTCCTACGAGCAGTACTTC
>TRBJ1-1|TRBV7-9|NA|TRBD1
CASLPQETGGTEAFF
TGTGCCAGCCTCCCCCAAGAGACAGGGGGCACTGAAGCTTTCTTT
>TRBJ2-1|TRBV29-1|many|NA
CSVEDPTRPYNEQFF
TGCAGCGTTGAAGATCCCACAAGACCTTACAATGAGCAGTTCTTC
>TRBJ2-7|TRBV23-1|NA|TRBD1
CASPHRDRPYEQYF
TGCGCCAGCCCCCACCGGGACAGACCCTACGAGCAGTACTTC
>TRBJ1-2|TRBV10-3|NA|TRBD1
CAIKGTGPPGYTF
TGTGCCATCAAGGGGACAGGGCCCCCCGGCTACACCTTC
>TRBJ2-1|TRBV12-3/TRBV12-4|NA|NA
CASSLSAFGGSYNEQFF
TGTGCCAGCAGTTTATCGGCCTTCGGGGGCTCCTACAATGAGCAGTTCTTC
>TRBJ2-7|TRBV4-2|few|NA
CASSRDASLYEQYF
TGTGCCAGCAGCCGAGACGCCTCCCTCTACGAGCAGTACTTC
>TRBJ2-1|TRBV5-1|few|NA
CASSLVAGADEQFF
TGCGCCAGCAGCTTGGTGGCGGGGGCGGATGAGCAGTTCTTC
>TRBJ2-7|TRBV7-2|NA|NA
CASSLSDGGQGIYEQYF
TGTGCCAGCAGCTTATCGGACGGGGGACAAGGGATCTACGAGCAGTACTTC
>TRBJ1-5|TRBV5-1|few|NA
CASSLAPGATQPQHF
TGCGCCAGCAGCTTGGCCCCGGGGGCGACTCAGCCCCAGCATTTT
>TRBJ2-5|TRBV12-3/TRBV12-4|NA|NA
CASSARQETQYF
TGTGCCAGCAGTGCCCGCCAAGAGACCCAGTACTTC
>TRBJ2-2|TRBV12-3/TRBV12-4|NA|NA
CASTMTGKAGELFF
TGTGCCAGCACAATGACTGGGAAGGCCGGGGAGCTGTTTTTT
>TRBJ2-3|TRBV20-1|NA|TRBD2
CSANPRSGAHTDTQYF
TGCAGTGCTAACCCCCGAAGCGGGGCTCACACAGATACGCAGTATTTT
>TRBJ2-7|TRBV27|few|NA
CASSFSDGYEQYF
TGTGCCAGCAGTTTCTCCGACGGATACGAGCAGTACTTC
>TRBJ2-7|TRBV12-3/TRBV12-4|NA|NA
CASSLAGVRLYEQYF
TGTGCCAGCAGTTTAGCTGGGGTTAGACTGTACGAGCAGTACTTC
>TRBJ2-1|TRBV20-1|NA|TRBD1
CSAGSPGTGGRSEQFF
TGCAGTGCTGGCTCCCCCGGGACAGGGGGCAGGAGTGAGCAGTTCTTC
>TRBJ2-7|TRBV6-1|NA|NA
CASKDPVGYEQYF
TGTGCCAGCAAGGATCCGGTCGGGTACGAGCAGTACTTC
>TRBJ1-1|TRBV6-2/TRBV6-3|NA|NA
CASSPPGRETEAFF
TGTGCCAGCAGTCCGCCAGGGAGGGAGACTGAAGCTTTCTTT
>TRBJ2-1|TRBV29-1|NA|NA
CSVRGRGPNNEQFF
TGCAGCGTCCGAGGAAGGGGACCTAACAATGAGCAGTTCTTC
>TRBJ2-5|TRBV5-1|few|TRBD2
CASSLRLAGGLETQYF
TGCGCCAGCAGCCTCCGACTAGCGGGGGGCCTAGAGACCCAGTACTTC
>TRBJ1-5|TRBV28|few|NA
CASSLRVTTQPQHF
TGTGCCAGCAGTTTAAGGGTAACTACTCAGCCCCAGCATTTT
>TRBJ2-3|TRBV7-9|NA|NA
CASSLGTGGAATDTQYF
TGTGCCAGCAGCTTAGGAACAGGAGGGGCAGCGACAGATACGCAGTATTTT
>TRBJ2-1|TRBV6-1|NA|TRBD2
CASSDASGGYNEQFF
TGTGCCAGCAGTGATGCTAGCGGGGGTTACAATGAGCAGTTCTTC
>TRBJ2-7|TRBV6-2/TRBV6-3|NA|TRBD2
CASSYSMLMSGGVRYEQYF
TGTGCCAGCAGTTACTCGATGTTGATGAGCGGGGGAGTGCGTTACGAGCAGTACTTC
>TRBJ2-5|TRBV27|NA|NA
CASSTGTILQETQYF
TGTGCCAGCAGTACAGGGACGATACTGCAAGAGACCCAGTACTTC
>TRBJ1-5|TRBV10-3|NA|NA
CAISDQNQPQHF
TGTGCCATCAGTGATCAAAATCAGCCCCAGCATTTT
>TRBJ2-5|TRBV7-8|NA|NA
CASSPFQTQYF
TGTGCCAGCAGCCCTTTCCAGACCCAGTACTTC
>TRBJ1-2|TRBV7-2|NA|TRBD1
CASSLSGTGGPRGYGYTF
TGTGCCAGCAGCTTAAGCGGGACAGGGGGCCCCCGGGGGTATGGCTACACCTTC
>TRBJ2-1|TRBV20-1|few|NA
CSARDLSWNEQFF
TGCAGTGCTAGAGACCTCAGCTGGAATGAGCAGTTCTTC
>TRBJ2-1|TRBV14|NA|NA
CASSTSRYNEQFF
TGTGCCAGCAGCACCTCTAGGTACAATGAGCAGTTCTTC
>TRBJ1-1|TRBV5-1|NA|TRBD1
CASSLEGANTEAFF
TGCGCCAGCAGCTTGGAGGGGGCGAACACTGAAGCTTTCTTT
>TRBJ2-1|TRBV27|NA|TRBD2
CASRLRLAGSSYNEQFF
TGTGCCAGCAGATTACGGCTAGCGGGGAGCTCCTACAATGAGCAGTTCTTC
>TRBJ1-1|TRBV20-1|NA|NA
CSAYRAQGTAFF
TGCAGTGCTTACAGGGCACAGGGCACAGCTTTCTTT
>TRBJ1-2|TRBV28|NA|NA
CASRAEVDGYTF
TGTGCCAGCCGGGCGGAAGTGGATGGCTACACCTTC
>TRBJ1-2|TRBV3-2|medium-sized|NA
CASQQGRYGYTF
TGTGCCAGCCAACAAGGGCGCTATGGCTACACCTTC
>TRBJ1-1|TRBV12-3/TRBV12-4|NA|NA
CASTATGEAFF
TGTGCCAGCACCGCGACAGGTGAAGCTTTCTTT
>TRBJ2-5|TRBV25-1|NA|NA
CASSDRWGETQYF
TGTGCCAGCAGTGATCGGTGGGGGGAGACCCAGTACTTC
>TRBJ2-5|TRBV12-3/TRBV12-4|once|NA
CASSFIGLQETQYF
TGTGCCAGCAGTTTCATCGGCCTACAAGAGACCCAGTACTTC
>TRBJ1-1|TRBV20-1|NA|NA
CSAAPPGRDTEAFF
TGCAGTGCTGCCCCCCCCGGCAGGGACACTGAAGCTTTCTTT
>TRBJ1-1|TRBV20-1|NA|NA
CSASEQGRGTEAFF
TGCAGTGCTAGCGAGCAGGGTCGAGGCACTGAAGCTTTCTTT
>TRBJ2-7|TRBV11-1|NA|NA
CASSLDSVYSYEQYF
TGTGCCAGCAGCTTGGACAGCGTTTACTCCTACGAGCAGTACTTC
>TRBJ1-3|TRBV29-1|NA|TRBD1
CSVETGGGGNTIYF
TGCAGCGTTGAGACAGGGGGAGGCGGAAACACCATATATTTT
>TRBJ1-1|TRBV4-2|NA|NA
CASSQEGDMNTEAFF
TGTGCCAGCAGCCAAGAGGGGGATATGAACACTGAAGCTTTCTTT
>TRBJ1-2|TRBV7-8|NA|NA
CASSLSTGYGYTF
TGTGCCAGCAGCCTTTCGACAGGCTATGGCTACACCTTC
>TRBJ1-5|TRBV11-1|once|TRBD1
CASSSWTGSPYSNQPQHF
TGTGCCAGCAGCTCTTGGACAGGGAGCCCATATAGCAATCAGCCCCAGCATTTT
>TRBJ2-3|TRBV20-1|NA|NA
CSAREVIGPDTQYF
TGCAGTGCTAGAGAAGTAATTGGACCAGATACGCAGTATTTT
>TRBJ2-1|TRBV25-1|many|TRBD1
CASSVDRGQSYNEQFF
TGTGCCAGCAGTGTCGACAGGGGGCAATCCTACAATGAGCAGTTCTTC
>TRBJ2-5|TRBV11-1|few|TRBD1
CASSPGGQAHQETQYF
TGTGCCAGCAGCCCAGGGGGACAGGCCCACCAAGAGACCCAGTACTTC
>TRBJ1-1|TRBV7-6|many|TRBD1
CASTQNQGENTEAFF
TGTGCCAGCACCCAAAACCAGGGGGAGAACACTGAAGCTTTCTTT
>TRBJ2-3|TRBV6-2/TRBV6-3|NA|TRBD1
CASIRRTGASTDTQYF
TGTGCCAGCATCCGTCGGACAGGGGCCAGCACAGATACGCAGTATTTT
>TRBJ2-7|TRBV7-2|NA|TRBD2
CASSSSSGGYEQYF
TGTGCCAGCAGCTCTTCTAGCGGGGGTTACGAGCAGTACTTC
>TRBJ2-5|TRBV4-2|NA|NA
CASSQERLLGPQETQYF
TGTGCCAGCAGCCAAGAACGGTTGTTAGGGCCCCAAGAGACCCAGTACTTC
>TRBJ1-1|TRBV6-5|NA|NA
CASSLDRMNTEAFF
TGTGCCAGCAGTCTCGACAGGATGAACACTGAAGCTTTCTTT
>TRBJ1-5|TRBV6-2/TRBV6-3|NA|TRBD1
CASEDRGGNQPQHF
TGTGCCAGTGAGGACAGGGGTGGGAATCAGCCCCAGCATTTT